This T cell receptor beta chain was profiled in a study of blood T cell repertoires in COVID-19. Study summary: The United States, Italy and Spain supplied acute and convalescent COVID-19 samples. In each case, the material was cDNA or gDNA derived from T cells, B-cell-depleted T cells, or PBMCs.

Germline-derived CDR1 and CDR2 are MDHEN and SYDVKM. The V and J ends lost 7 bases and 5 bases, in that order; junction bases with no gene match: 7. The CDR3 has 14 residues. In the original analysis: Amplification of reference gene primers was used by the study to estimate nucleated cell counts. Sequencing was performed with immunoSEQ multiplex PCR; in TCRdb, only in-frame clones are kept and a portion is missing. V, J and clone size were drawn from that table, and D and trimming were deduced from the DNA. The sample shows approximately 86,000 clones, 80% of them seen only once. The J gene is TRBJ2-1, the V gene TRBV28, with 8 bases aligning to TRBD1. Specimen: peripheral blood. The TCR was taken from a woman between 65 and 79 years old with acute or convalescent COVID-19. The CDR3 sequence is CASTSGQGDNEQFF. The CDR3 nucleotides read TGTGCCAGCACAAGTGGACAGGGCGACAATGAGCAGTTCTTC. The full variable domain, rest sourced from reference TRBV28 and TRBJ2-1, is DVKVTQSSRYLVKRTGEKVFLECVQDMDHENMFWYRQDPGLGLRLIYFSYDVKMKEKGDIPEGYSVSREKKERFSLILESASTNQTSMYLCASTSGQGDNEQFFGPGTRLTVL.